This T cell receptor beta chain is from a study of vaccination and CD4 T cells after COVID-19. As to treatment: roughly 10-day PBMC culture with coronavirus spike peptide pools or control peptides (ViraFEST assay). Scientists separated out CD4+ T cells through negative selection following 10 days in culture. As for this clonotype: Its antigen is not identified.

Oncomine TCR Beta short-read sequencing was applied to DNA from cultured CD4+ T cells. TCRdb reprocessed the PCR reads with MiXCR, giving one entry per CDR3 protein. The data show about 18,000 distinct CDR3 sequences, 50% to 60% seen once. The CDR3 sequence is 15 residues long. Germline V lookup: CDR1 SGHNT, CDR2 YENEEA. Trimming left V 1 base short and J 0 bases short, with 7 bases between. The receptor's source is a human donor who had recovered from COVID-19. V gene TRBV11-3 combines with J gene TRBJ2-1; D is possibly TRBD1 (5 bases). The sequencing here drew on CD4+ T cells from blood, cultured in vitro, taken after SARS-CoV-2 vaccination. The CDR3 loop is CASSLVQGSYNEQFF. In DNA, the CDR3 is TGTGCCAGCAGCTTAGTCCAGGGCTCCTACAATGAGCAGTTCTTC.